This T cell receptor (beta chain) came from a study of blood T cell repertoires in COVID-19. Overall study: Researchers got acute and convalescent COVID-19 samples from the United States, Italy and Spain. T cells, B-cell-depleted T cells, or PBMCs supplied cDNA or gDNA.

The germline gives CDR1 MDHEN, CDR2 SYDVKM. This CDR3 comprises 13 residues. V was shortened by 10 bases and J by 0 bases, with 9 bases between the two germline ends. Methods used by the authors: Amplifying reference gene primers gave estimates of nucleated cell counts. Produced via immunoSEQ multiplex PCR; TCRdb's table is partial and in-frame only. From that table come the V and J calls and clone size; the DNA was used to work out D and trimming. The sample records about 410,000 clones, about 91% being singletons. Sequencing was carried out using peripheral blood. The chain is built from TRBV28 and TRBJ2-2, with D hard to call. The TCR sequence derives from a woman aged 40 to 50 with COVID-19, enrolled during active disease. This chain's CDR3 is CATTTANTGELFF. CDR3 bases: TGTGCCACCACCACAGCGAACACCGGGGAGCTGTTTTTT. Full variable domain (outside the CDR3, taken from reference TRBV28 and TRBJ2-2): DVKVTQSSRYLVKRTGEKVFLECVQDMDHENMFWYRQDPGLGLRLIYFSYDVKMKEKGDIPEGYSVSREKKERFSLILESASTNQTSMYLCATTTANTGELFFGEGSRLTVL.